Listed below are T cell receptor beta chains from one sample, sequenced in a study of shared clonotypes between healthy human individuals. The table came from immunoSEQ multiplex PCR; TCRdb's copy has only in-frame clones and leaves some out. The table records a few million clones, 93% of them present only once. Sequences were obtained from naive CD4+ T cells from PBMCs. The receptors originated from a man between 18 and 35 years old in good health. Some clones in this sample may be carry-over from other donors' samples. The CDR3 runs from the conserved cysteine through the conserved F or W. The order of the fields is V gene, clone size, D gene, J gene, CDR3 DNA, CDR3 protein. A D gene is named only where the DNA matches it firmly. Clone size appears in some rows only: once, few, many, or a class for an expanded clone.

TRBV18,-,-,TRBJ2-3,TGTGCCAGCTCCTCGTTTCCCAGGCGCACAGATACGCAGTATTTT,CASSSFPRRTDTQYF
TRBV2,-,TRBD1,TRBJ2-1,TGTGCCAGCAGAAGGACAGGCCAAACCCACAATGAGCAGTTCTTC,CASRRTGQTHNEQFF
TRBV18,-,-,TRBJ1-4,TGTGCCAGCCGGGCGGGAACCGCAACTAATGAAAAACTGTTTTTT,CASRAGTATNEKLFF
TRBV5-4,-,-,TRBJ2-1,TGTGCCAGCAGCCTCAGGGTTACGGGCTCCTACAATGAGCAGTTCTTC,CASSLRVTGSYNEQFF
TRBV6-5,-,-,TRBJ1-5,TGTGCCAGCAGTTATCAGTATAGCAATCAGCCCCAGCATTTT,CASSYQYSNQPQHF
TRBV6-5,-,-,TRBJ1-3,TGTGCCAGCAGTTACTCGAAGGCTATCTCTGGAAACACCATATATTTT,CASSYSKAISGNTIYF
TRBV5-3,-,TRBD2,TRBJ2-7,TGTGCCAGTACATTTAGCGGGAGCCCCTACGAGCAGTACTTC,CASTFSGSPYEQYF
TRBV7-2,-,-,TRBJ1-1,TGTGCCAGCAGCTCAATTTACACTGAAGCTTTCTTT,CASSSIYTEAFF
TRBV4-1,-,-,TRBJ2-6,TGCGCCAGCAGCCAAGATGAGAACAGGCGTAACTCTGGGGCCAACGTCCTGACTTTC,CASSQDENRRNSGANVLTF
TRBV6-1,-,TRBD2,TRBJ2-1,TGTGCCAGCATGGTCCTAGCGGGTTCCTACAATGAGCAGTTCTTC,CASMVLAGSYNEQFF
TRBV6-6,-,-,TRBJ1-6,TGTGCCAGCATTGCACAGGGTCTTAATTCACCCCTCCACTTT,CASIAQGLNSPLHF
TRBV29-1,-,-,TRBJ2-5,TGCAGCGTTGAATTGGCCACGGAGACCCAGTACTTC,CSVELATETQYF
TRBV7-2,-,-,TRBJ2-3,TGTGCCAGCAGCCGATTCCCCCCAGATACGCAGTATTTT,CASSRFPPDTQYF
TRBV10-3,-,-,TRBJ1-3,TGTGCCATCAGAGGGACACGCGGAAACACCATATATTTT,CAIRGTRGNTIYF
TRBV28,-,TRBD1,TRBJ1-1,TGTGCCACCCAGCCAGGGGGCCGCGGGGCTGAAGCTTTCTTT,CATQPGGRGAEAFF
TRBV6-4,-,TRBD2,TRBJ2-1,TGTGCCAGCAGTCCTACTAGCGGGGGTTACAATGAGCAGTTCTTC,CASSPTSGGYNEQFF
TRBV14,-,-,TRBJ2-4,TGTGCCAGCAGCCAAGGACGCCCCAAGTACTTC,CASSQGRPKYF
TRBV27,-,-,TRBJ2-1,TGTGCCAGCAGTTTGCTAGCTTCTAGCTCCTACAATGAGCAGTTCTTC,CASSLLASSSYNEQFF
TRBV5-1,-,-,TRBJ1-1,TGCGCCAGCAGCTGGGACGTTGAGAACACTGAAGCTTTCTTT,CASSWDVENTEAFF
TRBV12-5,-,TRBD2,TRBJ2-5,TGTGCTAGTGGTTTGGGGACTAGCGGGGGCCAAGAGACCCAGTACTTC,CASGLGTSGGQETQYF
TRBV30,-,TRBD1,TRBJ1-2,TGTGCCTGGAGTGTGGACAGGGTTGGCTACACCTTC,CAWSVDRVGYTF
TRBV14,-,-,TRBJ2-7,TGTGCCAGCAGCCAAGATCGGGGTCTCCACACAGAGTACTTC,CASSQDRGLHTEYF
TRBV28,-,-,TRBJ1-3,TGTGCCAGCATCACCCCCATGGGGAACACCATATATTTT,CASITPMGNTIYF
TRBV2,once,-,TRBJ1-1,TGTGCCAGCAGTCTCGACTGGCCCGGCGCTGAAGCTTTCTTT,CASSLDWPGAEAFF
TRBV19,-,TRBD2,TRBJ2-7,TGTGCCAGTAGTTCCCGACTAGCGGGAGTCCCACAGTTCTACGAGCAGTACTTC,CASSSRLAGVPQFYEQYF
TRBV18,-,-,TRBJ2-5,TGTGCCAGCTCACAATCAGTAGTAGCTGAGACCCAGTACTTC,CASSQSVVAETQYF
TRBV7-7,-,-,TRBJ1-1,TGTGCCAGCAGCTTAACCATAATTGATGAAGCTTTCTTT,CASSLTIIDEAFF
TRBV7-6,-,-,TRBJ2-5,TGTGCCAGCAGCTTAGAATTACGGTTCCGGCGTGGGATACAAGAGACCCAGTACTTC,CASSLELRFRRGIQETQYF
TRBV15,-,-,TRBJ1-3,TGTGCCACCAGCAGAGGCCAGGGAAACACCATATATTTT,CATSRGQGNTIYF
TRBV18,-,TRBD2,TRBJ2-5,TGTGCCAGCTCACCACCCAGCGGGACAGAGACCCAGTACTTC,CASSPPSGTETQYF
TRBV5-5,-,TRBD2,TRBJ2-7,TGTGCCAGCAGCTTGGAATCCCCTAGCGGAGCCCCCTGGGAGCAGTACTTC,CASSLESPSGAPWEQYF
TRBV5-4,-,-,TRBJ1-1,TGTGCCAGCAGCTACTCAGGGAGGGGGACTGAAGCTTTCTTT,CASSYSGRGTEAFF
TRBV7-9,once,-,TRBJ2-7,TGTGCCAGCAGCACCCCCGGGGAAGGGCTTTCCTACGAGCAGTACTTC,CASSTPGEGLSYEQYF
TRBV5-4,-,TRBD2,TRBJ2-1,TGTGCCAGCAGCCTAAGCGGGAACCCAAACAATGAGCAGTTCTTC,CASSLSGNPNNEQFF
TRBV9,-,-,TRBJ1-5,TGTGCCAGCAGCGTTGACGGACGTGGGGGCAATCAGCCCCAGCATTTT,CASSVDGRGGNQPQHF
TRBV28,-,TRBD2,TRBJ2-3,TGTGCCAGCAGTCCCTCTAGCGGGAAGGCATATACGCAGTATTTT,CASSPSSGKAYTQYF
TRBV6-4,-,-,TRBJ1-2,TGTGCCAGCAGTGAAGTCTGGCAGGGCCCTCAAAAGTACACCTTC,CASSEVWQGPQKYTF
TRBV11-2,-,-,TRBJ2-7,TGTGCCAGCAGCTTAGAGGCCAGCCTCTTAGGCGAGCAGTACTTC,CASSLEASLLGEQYF
TRBV2,-,-,TRBJ2-1,TGTGCCACCATCTGGACCGCAAAATACAATGAGCAGTTCTTC,CATIWTAKYNEQFF
TRBV6-1,-,-,TRBJ2-7,TGTGCCAGCAGTGCGGCAGGGCACTACGAGCAGTACTTC,CASSAAGHYEQYF
TRBV7-9,-,TRBD2,TRBJ2-7,TGTGCCAGCAGCGCGGGGGGGTCCTACGAGCAGTACTTC,CASSAGGSYEQYF